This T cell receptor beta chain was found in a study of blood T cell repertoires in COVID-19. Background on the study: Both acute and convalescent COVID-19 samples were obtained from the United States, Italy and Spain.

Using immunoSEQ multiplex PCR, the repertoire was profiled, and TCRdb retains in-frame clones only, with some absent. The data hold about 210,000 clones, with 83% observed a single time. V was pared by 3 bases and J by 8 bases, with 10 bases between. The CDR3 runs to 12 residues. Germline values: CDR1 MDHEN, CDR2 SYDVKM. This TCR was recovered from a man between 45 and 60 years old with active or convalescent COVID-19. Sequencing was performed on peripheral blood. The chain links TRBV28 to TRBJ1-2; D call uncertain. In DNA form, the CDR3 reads TGTGCCAGCAGTTTCCTAGTGCGGGGCTACACCTTC. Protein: CASSFLVRGYTF.